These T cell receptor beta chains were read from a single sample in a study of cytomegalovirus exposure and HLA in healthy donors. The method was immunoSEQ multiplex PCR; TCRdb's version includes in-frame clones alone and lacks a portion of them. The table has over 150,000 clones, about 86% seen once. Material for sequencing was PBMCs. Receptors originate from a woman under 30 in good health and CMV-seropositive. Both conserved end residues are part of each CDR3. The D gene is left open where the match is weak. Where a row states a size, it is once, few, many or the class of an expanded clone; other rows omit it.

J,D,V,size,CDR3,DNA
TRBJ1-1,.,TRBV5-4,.,CASSLAGWATEAFF,TGTGCCAGCAGCTTGGCCGGATGGGCCACTGAAGCTTTCTTT
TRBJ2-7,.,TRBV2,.,CASGTVAYEQYF,TGTGCCTCAGGCACGGTTGCCTACGAGCAGTACTTC
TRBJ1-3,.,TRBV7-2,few,CASSLRGGTTYF,TGTGCCAGCAGCTTAAGGGGAGGCACTACGTATTTT
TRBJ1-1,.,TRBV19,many,CASSIGGGSTEAFF,TGTGCCAGTAGTATAGGTGGGGGCAGCACTGAAGCTTTCTTT
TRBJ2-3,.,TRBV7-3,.,CASSLRGGTQYF,TGTGCCAGCAGCTTAAGAGGGGGTACGCAGTATTTT
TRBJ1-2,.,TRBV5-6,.,CASSLTHSNYGYTF,TGTGCCAGCAGCCTGACACACTCTAACTATGGCTACACCTTC
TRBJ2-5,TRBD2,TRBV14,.,CASSQEGVLAGGRINEETQYF,TGTGCCAGCAGCCAAGAAGGGGTCCTAGCGGGGGGCCGCATCAACGAAGAGACCCAGTACTTC
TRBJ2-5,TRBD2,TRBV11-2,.,CASSSRALAGGEETQYF,TGTGCCAGCAGCTCGCGGGCCCTAGCGGGGGGTGAGGAGACCCAGTACTTC
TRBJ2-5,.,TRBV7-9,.,CASSLVATSGETQYF,TGTGCCAGCAGCTTAGTTGCGACTAGTGGGGAGACCCAGTACTTC
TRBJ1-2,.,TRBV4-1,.,CASSQVSLKGYGYTF,TGCGCCAGCAGCCAAGTATCCCTCAAGGGGTATGGCTACACCTTC
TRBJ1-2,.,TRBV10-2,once,CASSETGNGYTF,TGCGCCAGCAGTGAAACAGGGAATGGCTACACCTTC
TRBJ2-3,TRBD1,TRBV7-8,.,CASSLGGGYTDTQYF,TGTGCCAGCAGCTTAGGAGGGGGCTACACAGATACGCAGTATTTT
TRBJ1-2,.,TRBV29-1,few,CSVVFSANYGYTF,TGCAGCGTTGTTTTCTCAGCTAACTATGGCTACACCTTC
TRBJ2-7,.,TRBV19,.,CASSTSPYEQYF,TGTGCCAGTAGTACGTCTCCCTACGAGCAGTACTTC
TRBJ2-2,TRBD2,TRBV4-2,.,CASSQDPLAGDNTGELFF,TGTGCCAGCAGCCAAGATCCCCTAGCGGGGGATAACACCGGGGAGCTGTTTTTT